This T cell receptor (beta chain) was sequenced in a study of blood T cell repertoires in COVID-19. Study background: The samples span acute and convalescent COVID-19 from the United States, Italy and Spain. PBMCs, B-cell-depleted T cells, or T cells were the source of the cDNA or gDNA that made up the material.

Authors' processing steps: Amplification of reference gene primers provided the estimated nucleated cell counts. Only in-frame clones appear in the TCRdb table, and some are missing; sequencing was by immunoSEQ multiplex PCR. The V and J calls and the clone size are those of that table, but D and trimming were determined from the DNA. The table includes over 250,000 clones, about 87% detected once. Germline lookup yields CDR1 SGHNT and CDR2 YENEEA. Trimming at V came to 3 bases and at J to 6 bases, leaving 6 bases not matched to a gene. This CDR3 comprises 15 residues. The sequenced sample consisted of peripheral blood. V usage is TRBV11-3 and J usage is TRBJ2-1; 9 bases agree with TRBD2. The receptor's source is a man in his 60s who had recovered from COVID-19. In DNA, the CDR3 is TGTGCCAGCAGCTTTGGCGGGGGGGCTCTCAATGAGCAGTTCTTC. The encoded protein is CASSFGGGALNEQFF.